One sample yielded the 21 T cell receptor beta chains listed below, sequenced in a study of OX40 agonist ivuxolimab in advanced cancers. The library came from the immunoSEQ multiplex PCR assay. TCRdb obtained this table from immuneACCESS and retained in-frame rearrangements with V and J assigned. These tables miss some clones; where compared with another copy, unresolved V genes account for less than half of the shortfall, and the remainder is unexplained. For this sample the table gives around 53,000 clones, of which less than 90% were detected only once. The top ten constitute roughly 0.6% of the sample. Sequences were derived from CD4+ or CD8+ T cells sorted from blood, sampled in a trial of the OX40 agonist ivuxolimab. Receptors originate from an adult with an advanced solid tumor such as melanoma, head and neck, liver or kidney cancer.

The chain links TRBV21-1 to TRBJ2-4; TRBD1 is the table's D call, not checked against the DNA. TRBV21-1 is labeled a pseudogene. This CDR3 spans 15 amino acids. CDR3 protein: CASSKGQGPKNIQYF. Written as DNA, the CDR3 is TGTGCCAGCAGCAAAGGGCAGGGGCCAAAAAACATTCAGTACTTC.

The J gene is TRBJ2-2, the V gene TRBV10-3; D may be TRBD2 (5 bases). Trimming removed 4 bases at V and 6 bases at J, with 9 bases between. CDR1 is ENHRY and CDR2 is SYGVKD in the germline V gene. The CDR3 loop spans 13 amino acids. The CDR3 DNA is TGTGCCATCAGTGCGGAGGTCGCCGGGGAGCTGTTTTTT. This gives the protein CAISAEVAGELFF.

J is TRBJ2-6 and V is TRBV7-2; D is unresolved. Germline lookup yields CDR1 SGHTA and CDR2 FQGNSA. This CDR3 region has 17 residues. The V and J ends lost 2 bases and 1 base respectively, with 12 bases between them. The CDR3, as DNA: TGTGCCAGCAGCTTAAGGTCAAGGGATTCTGGGGCCAACGTCCTGACTTTC. Residues: CASSLRSRDSGANVLTF. Using reference TRBV7-2 and TRBJ2-6 for the parts outside the CDR3, the full variable domain is GAGVSQSPSNKVTEKGKDVELRCDPISGHTALYWYRQSLGQGLEFLIYFQGNSAPDKSGLPSDRFSAERTGGSVSTLTIQRTQQEDSAVYLCASSLRSRDSGANVLTFGAGSRLTVL.

The CDR3 nucleotides are TGTGCCAGCAGGTTGGGACAGGTCAGCTCCTACGAGCAGTACTTC. Amino acid sequence: CASRLGQVSSYEQYF. The V and J genes are TRBV7-2 and TRBJ2-7, with TRBD1 matching 8 bases. Germline values: CDR1 SGHTA, CDR2 FQGNSA. CDR3 length equals 15 residues. With V trimmed by 6 bases and J by 0 bases, 7 bases remained unmatched.

This sequence joins TRBV10-3 and TRBJ1-4; the D gene is possibly TRBD1 (6 bases). Trimming took off 10 bases at V and 9 bases at J, with 24 bases between the two ends. CDR1 ENHRY and CDR2 SYGVKD come from the germline V gene. This CDR3 comprises 15 residues. The CDR3 reads CATSPGGTGGQKLFF. The DNA for the CDR3 is TGTGCCACATCCCCTGGCGGGACCGGGGGGCAAAAACTGTTTTTT.

The rearrangement joins TRBV9 to TRBJ2-7; weak D call: TRBD1 (6 bases). Germline V gene sequence: CDR1 SGDLS, CDR2 YYNGEE. Trimming removed 4 bases at V and 3 bases at J, with 23 bases between. This CDR3 is 17 amino acids long. CDR3 sequence reads: CASSPTTQGRAVYEQYF. CDR3 nucleotide sequence: TGTGCCAGCAGCCCAACTACCCAGGGGAGAGCCGTCTACGAGCAGTACTTC.

The V and J genes are TRBV7-2 and TRBJ2-3, with 11 bases fitting TRBD2. This CDR3 is built from 18 residues. The germline V gene encodes CDR1 SGHTA and CDR2 FQGNSA. V lost 3 bases, J lost 6 bases, and 14 bases stayed unmatched. DNA of the CDR3: TGTGCCAGCAGCTTCCCAACTAGCGGGGGCACTCGTGGGGATACGCAGTATTTT. The encoded protein is CASSFPTSGGTRGDTQYF. Drawing the rest from reference TRBV7-2 and TRBJ2-3, the complete variable domain is GAGVSQSPSNKVTEKGKDVELRCDPISGHTALYWYRQSLGQGLEFLIYFQGNSAPDKSGLPSDRFSAERTGGSVSTLTIQRTQQEDSAVYLCASSFPTSGGTRGDTQYFGPGTRLTVL.

The chain recombines TRBV7-2 with TRBJ2-3; D possibly corresponds to TRBD1 (5 bases). Germline V gene data show CDR1 as SGHTA and CDR2 as FQGNSA. V was cut by 2 bases and J by 8 bases, with 20 bases left in between. The CDR3 loop spans 16 amino acids. The CDR3 bases are TGTGCCAGCAGCTTATGGTCAGGGCGGTCGAGTGTTACGCAGTATTTT. Encoded protein: CASSLWSGRSSVTQYF.

This sequence joins TRBV6-5 and TRBJ1-2; 7 nucleotides match TRBD1. V lost 4 bases to trimming and J lost 0 bases; unmatched junction nucleotides: 8. Germline CDR1 and CDR2: MNHEY and SVGAGI. The CDR3 loop spans 16 amino acids. The CDR3 DNA reads TGTGCCAGCAGTTTAGACAGGGTAACTGCTAACTATGGCTACACCTTC. Translation gives CASSLDRVTANYGYTF.

By its share, this clone is medium-sized. The CDR3: CASEGAWGNTIYF. CDR3 nucleotide sequence: TGTGCCAGCGAGGGGGCGTGGGGAAACACCATATATTTT. V is TRBV13 and J is TRBJ1-3; 7 bases are a match to TRBD1. J was trimmed by 4 bases and V by 8 bases; bases with no gene match: 5. From germline, CDR1 is PRHDT and CDR2 FYEKMQ (reference sequence). The CDR3 loop spans 13 amino acids.

The rearrangement joins TRBV6-5 to TRBJ2-7, with D tentatively TRBD2 (6 bases). Germline V gives CDR1 MNHEY, CDR2 SVGAGI. Trimming shortened V by 2 bases and J by 0 bases, and 8 bases separated the two germline ends. CDR3 length: 14 amino acids. CDR3 sequence reads: CASSYDGSSYEQYF. DNA for the CDR3: TGTGCCAGCAGTTACGACGGGAGCTCCTACGAGCAGTACTTC.

V is TRBV19 and J is TRBJ1-2; no clear D. CDR1 is LNHDA, CDR2 SQIVND, per germline (reference sequence). This CDR3 comprises 11 residues. Deletions cut 7 bases from V and 4 bases from J, with 7 bases between. For the CDR3, the DNA is TGTGCCAGTAAGGAGAGCTATGGCTACACCTTC. Protein: CASKESYGYTF.

The genes are TRBV27 and TRBJ2-5, with D maybe TRBD2 (5 bases). The CDR3 sequence is 12 residues long. The germline V and J ends were trimmed by 6 bases and 8 bases, with 13 bases remaining between them. CDR1 and CDR2 (germline): MNHEY, SMNVEV (reference sequence). For the CDR3, the DNA is TGTGCCAGCAGACAGCGGACCGGAACCCAGTACTTC. It encodes CASRQRTGTQYF.

V gene TRBV30 combines with J gene TRBJ1-2; tentative D call: TRBD1 (6 bases). V was pared by 2 bases and J by 4 bases, with 17 bases between. Germline CDR1 GTSNPN, CDR2 SVGIG (reference sequence). The CDR3 runs to 15 residues. CDR3 sequence (DNA): TGTGCCTGGAGTCAAGGGGGGGGGCTGGTCTATGGCTACACCTTC. Translated: CAWSQGGGLVYGYTF. The variable domain in full, completed from reference TRBV30 and TRBJ1-2, reads SQTIHQWPATLVQPVGSPLSLECTVEGTSNPNLYWYRQAAGRGLQLLFYSVGIGQISSEVPQNLSASRPQDRQFILSSKKLLLSDSGFYLCAWSQGGGLVYGYTFGSGTRLTVV.

A note on this clone: This specimen includes other DNA sequences encoding the same CDR3. The chain combines TRBV2 with TRBJ1-2; TRBD1 might be the D (6 bases). The V gene's germline CDR1 is SNHLY and CDR2 FYNNEI. The CDR3 totals 13 residues. V gave up 2 bases and J gave up 4 bases, with 8 bases separating them. This CDR3 reads CASSEMDSYGYTF. The CDR3, as DNA: TGTGCCAGCAGTGAAATGGACAGCTATGGCTACACCTTC.

The rearrangement joins TRBV7-9 to TRBJ1-4, with a tentative D call TRBD1 (5 bases). Germline CDR1 SEHNR, CDR2 FQNEAQ (reference sequence). The V end lost 5 bases, the J end lost 4 bases, and 11 bases lay between the germline ends. The CDR3 extends over 14 amino acids. The CDR3 here is CASSQAGHNEKLFF. The DNA of the CDR3 is TGTGCCAGCAGCCAAGCGGGGCATAATGAAAAACTGTTTTTT.

The gene calls are TRBV19 and TRBJ2-1; D possibly corresponds to TRBD2 (6 bases). There are 15 residues in the CDR3. Per the germline V gene, CDR1 is LNHDA and CDR2 is SQIVND (reference sequence). Trimming removed 0 bases at V and 12 bases at J, with 18 bases between. The CDR3 protein is CASSIDSNSGVGQFF. The CDR3 bases are TGTGCCAGTAGTATAGATAGTAATTCGGGAGTTGGGCAGTTCTTC.

The V and J genes are TRBV5-1 and TRBJ1-1, with a tentative D call TRBD1 (5 bases). The V end lost 0 bases, the J end lost 9 bases, and 15 bases lay between the germline ends. Germline V gives CDR1 SGHRS, CDR2 YFSETQ. The CDR3 is 14 amino acids. The CDR3 DNA sequence: TGCGCCAGCAGCTTGGATTCCGGGACCCGCAAAGCTTTCTTT. It is translated as CASSLDSGTRKAFF.

The chain is built from TRBV6-1 and TRBJ2-3, with 9 bases aligning to TRBD2. The CDR3 runs to 18 residues. Germline values: CDR1 MNHNS, CDR2 SASEGT. Germline trimming cut 3 bases from V and 0 bases from J; bases unmatched to any gene: 10. CDR3 DNA: TGTGCCAGCAGTGAGGCCCTAGCGGGGTCCGCTAGCACAGATACGCAGTATTTT. Its translation is CASSEALAGSASTDTQYF.

The V gene is TRBV6-5, the J gene TRBJ2-1; 7 nucleotides align to TRBD2. The junction had 2 bases not matched to a gene; V was cut back by 6 bases and J by 3 bases. This CDR3 is 13 amino acids long. Germline CDR1 MNHEY, CDR2 SVGAGI. The CDR3 spells CASRRTSYNEQFF. Here the CDR3 DNA reads TGTGCCAGCAGACGGACTAGCTACAATGAGCAGTTCTTC.

Comments on this clone: This sample also contains other DNA sequences that code for the same CDR3. The chain carries TRBV18 and TRBJ1-6, with D tentatively TRBD1 (6 bases). Per germline, CDR1 KGHSH and CDR2 LQKENI. This CDR3 is built from 14 residues. The germline V and J ends were trimmed by 3 bases and 7 bases, with 10 bases remaining between them. CDR3 sequence (DNA): TGTGCCAGCTCACCGGAGGGGGTGAATTCACCCCTCCACTTT. The encoded protein is CASSPEGVNSPLHF.